A single sample gave rise to the 23 T cell receptor beta chains below, sequenced in a study of blood T cell repertoires in COVID-19. Produced via immunoSEQ multiplex PCR; TCRdb's table is partial and in-frame only. The data contain approximately 60,000 clones, about 81% of them seen just once; the ten biggest clones take up more than 12%. The material sequenced was peripheral blood. The receptor source for this set is a man older than 75 with acute or convalescent COVID-19.

This clone occurred a few times. V is TRBV5-4 and J is TRBJ1-6; the D gene is possibly TRBD1 (6 bases). CDR1 and CDR2 from the germline V gene are SGHNT and YYREEE (reference sequence). The CDR3 is made up of 16 amino acids. With 4 bases removed from V and 3 bases from J, the gap between germline ends came to 14 bases. The CDR3 DNA is TGTGCCAGCAGCCCGGCGGGGGGCTTCTATAATTCACCCCTCCACTTT. Its protein is CASSPAGGFYNSPLHF.

The table lists this clone with a few counts. The gene calls are TRBV3-1 (or the pseudogene TRBV3-2) and TRBJ1-1; D may be TRBD1 (5 bases). This CDR3 is 12 amino acids long. Trimming stripped 4 bases from V and 8 bases from J, with 11 bases between. Germline V lookup: CDR1 LGHDT, CDR2 YNNKEL (reference sequence). The CDR3 DNA reads TGTGCCAGCAGCCCCGACGGGGGGGAAGCTTTCTTT. Translation: CASSPDGGEAFF.

The chain links TRBV19 to TRBJ1-1, with a tentative D call TRBD1 (5 bases). The ends were cut back, 2 bases at V and 3 bases at J, with 19 bases in the middle. Germline CDR1 and CDR2: LNHDA and SQIVND (reference sequence). This CDR3 comprises 17 residues. The CDR3 reads CASSIRRTSGRDTEAFF. The CDR3 region has the DNA TGTGCCAGTAGTATAAGGAGGACCTCAGGGAGGGACACTGAAGCTTTCTTT.

J is TRBJ2-4 and V is TRBV2; maybe TRBD1 (6 bases). Trimming stripped 10 bases from V and 0 bases from J, with 13 bases between. CDR1 is SNHLY, CDR2 FYNNEI, per germline. The CDR3 loop spans 14 amino acids. CDR3 in amino acids: CATTQGLAKNIQYF. The CDR3 bases are TGTGCCACCACACAGGGTCTAGCCAAAAACATTCAGTACTTC.

This chain connects TRBV12-3 or TRBV12-4 to TRBJ1-5; D possibly corresponds to TRBD1 (6 bases). The V gene lost 5 bases and the J gene lost 4 bases, with 9 bases spanning the gap. The CDR3 covers 13 residues. DNA of the CDR3: TGTGCCAGCAGTACGGACAGTAATCAGCCCCAGCATTTT. Its protein is CASSTDSNQPQHF.

The CDR3 reads CASSFEANTEAFF. In nucleotides, the CDR3 is TGTGCCAGCAGTTTTGAGGCGAACACTGAAGCTTTCTTT. This chain joins TRBV12-3 or TRBV12-4 and TRBJ1-1; no clear D gene. This CDR3 is built from 13 residues. Trimming took 3 bases from V and 1 from J, leaving 6 bases between them.

The V gene is TRBV28, the J gene TRBJ1-2; D is perhaps TRBD1 (5 bases). The CDR3 has 13 amino acids. V lost 7 bases to trimming and J lost 2 bases, with 11 bases between them. The germline CDR1 and CDR2 sequences are MDHEN and SYDVKM. Here the CDR3 reads CASNQGGNYGYTF. Here the CDR3 DNA reads TGTGCCAGCAACCAGGGAGGAAACTATGGCTACACCTTC.

The chain has TRBV7-2 and TRBJ1-2; tentative D call: TRBD1 (6 bases). V was clipped by 5 bases and J by 5 bases, with 12 bases between them. Germline CDR1 and CDR2: SGHTA and FQGNSA. The CDR3 has 13 amino acids. CDR3 sequence (DNA): TGTGCCAGCAGCCTCGGACAGCCTTATGGCTACACCTTC. Amino acid sequence: CASSLGQPYGYTF. The full variable domain, rest sourced from reference TRBV7-2 and TRBJ1-2, is GAGVSQSPSNKVTEKGKDVELRCDPISGHTALYWYRQSLGQGLEFLIYFQGNSAPDKSGLPSDRFSAERTGGSVSTLTIQRTQQEDSAVYLCASSLGQPYGYTFGSGTRLTVV.

This rearrangement joins TRBV18 to TRBJ2-3, with D unclear. The V and J ends lost 2 bases and 4 bases respectively, with 16 bases between them. Germline-derived CDR1 and CDR2 are KGHSH and LQKENI. This CDR3 is built from 16 residues. As DNA, the CDR3 is TGTGCCAGCTCACCAGCTCTGGGTGGTGGAGCAGATACGCAGTATTTT. This translates into CASSPALGGGADTQYF.

The CDR3 reads CASSRGAGNTIYF. CDR3 sequence (DNA): TGTGCCAGTAGTAGGGGGGCTGGAAACACCATATATTTT. V is TRBV19 and J is TRBJ1-3; D might be TRBD1 (5 bases). V lost 4 bases, J lost 2 bases, and 6 bases lay in between. Germline V gene data show CDR1 as LNHDA and CDR2 as SQIVND (reference sequence). The length of the CDR3 is 13 residues.

The chain combines TRBV4-2 with TRBJ1-1; 9 bases are shared with TRBD1. Germline CDR1 LGHNA, CDR2 YNFKEQ. The V and J ends lost 4 bases and 5 bases, in that order; junction bases with no gene match: 5. This CDR3 has 14 amino acids. Written as DNA, the CDR3 is TGTGCCAGCAGCCCCCGGACAGGGGAGACTGAAGCTTTCTTT. Translated, it gives CASSPRTGETEAFF.

The V and J genes are TRBV18 and TRBJ1-1, with D perhaps TRBD1 (5 bases). The CDR3 consists of 14 residues. V lost 3 bases to trimming and J lost 0 bases, with 8 bases between them. The V gene's germline CDR1 is KGHSH and CDR2 LQKENI. In DNA form, the CDR3 reads TGTGCCAGCTCACCGACGACAGTGAACACTGAAGCTTTCTTT. It codes for CASSPTTVNTEAFF.

The J gene is TRBJ2-7, the V gene TRBV14; tentative D call: TRBD1 (5 bases). The CDR3 spans 14 residues. Germline loops: CDR1 SGHDN, CDR2 FVKESK. Trimming shortened V by 3 bases and J by 2 bases, and 11 bases separated the two germline ends. The CDR3 sequence: CASSQGLPPYEQYF. For the CDR3, the DNA is TGTGCCAGCAGCCAGGGGCTACCACCCTACGAGCAGTACTTC.

This clone showed up just once. This chain links TRBV5-1 with TRBJ1-1; 9 bases align to TRBD1. This CDR3 contains 16 residues. Germline CDR1 reads SGHRS; CDR2 reads YFSETQ. The V segment lost 4 bases and the J segment 0 bases; nucleotides outside the gene matches: 7. This CDR3 is CASSRGQGAMNTEAFF. In DNA form, the CDR3 reads TGCGCCAGCAGCCGGGGACAGGGCGCAATGAACACTGAAGCTTTCTTT. Combining the CDR3 with reference TRBV5-1 and TRBJ1-1 gives the whole variable domain KAGVTQTPRYLIKTRGQQVTLSCSPISGHRSVSWYQQTPGQGLQFLFEYFSETQRNKGNFPGRFSGRQFSNSRSEMNVSTLELGDSALYLCASSRGQGAMNTEAFFGQGTRLTVV.

The rearrangement joins TRBV15 to TRBJ2-1; TRBD1 matches 9 bases. V trimming: 2 bases; J trimming: 8 bases; junction bases outside the gene matches: 10. The CDR3 has 16 residues. Germline loops: CDR1 LNHNV, CDR2 YYDKDF (reference sequence). The CDR3 loop is CATSRPLGQGRHEQFF. CDR3 nucleotide sequence: TGTGCCACCAGCAGACCCCTGGGACAGGGTAGGCATGAGCAGTTCTTC.

The chain employs TRBV3-1 (or the pseudogene TRBV3-2) and TRBJ2-5, with a weak D call TRBD1 (5 bases). Germline assignment: CDR1 LGHDT and CDR2 YNNKEL (reference sequence). Trimming removed 6 bases at V and 5 bases at J, with 16 bases between. This CDR3 is built from 14 residues. The CDR3 protein is CASRTLRGPETQYF. CDR3 coding DNA: TGTGCCAGCAGGACATTAAGGGGCCCGGAGACCCAGTACTTC.

The chain is built from TRBV5-8 and TRBJ1-5; TRBD1 agrees at 9 bases. The CDR3 consists of 14 residues. Per germline, CDR1 SGHTS and CDR2 YDEGEE. The V and J ends lost 7 bases and 9 bases, in that order; junction bases with no gene match: 11. CDR3 in amino acids: CASLRDREGGPQHF. In DNA, the CDR3 is TGTGCCAGCCTCCGGGACAGGGAAGGGGGGCCCCAGCATTTT.

The rearrangement uses TRBV3-1 (or the pseudogene TRBV3-2) and TRBJ1-2, with TRBD1 identical over 7 bases. Trimming took 1 base from V and 8 from J; bases not matched to a gene: 4. CDR3 length equals 13 residues. The germline CDR1 and CDR2 sequences are LGHDT and YNNKEL (reference sequence). CDR3 protein: CASSQGTGWGYTF. In DNA form, the CDR3 reads TGTGCCAGCAGCCAAGGGACAGGATGGGGCTACACCTTC.

The rearrangement joins TRBV7-2 to TRBJ1-2; 7 bases match TRBD1. Germline V lookup: CDR1 SGHTA, CDR2 FQGNSA. With V trimmed by 0 bases and J by 4 bases, 2 bases remained unmatched. The CDR3 totals 14 residues. The CDR3 sequence is CASSLAGTAYGYTF. The CDR3 DNA reads TGTGCCAGCAGCTTAGCCGGGACAGCCTATGGCTACACCTTC.

The chain carries TRBV15 and TRBJ1-1, with 8 bases aligning to TRBD1. Per germline, CDR1 LNHNV and CDR2 YYDKDF (reference sequence). V was pared by 5 bases and J by 3 bases, with 14 bases of the junction left unmatched. The CDR3 length is 17 residues. The CDR3 DNA sequence: TGTGCCACCAGCGGGACCCGACAGGGGTGGAGGGACACTGAAGCTTTCTTT. Residues: CATSGTRQGWRDTEAFF.

V usage is TRBV7-4 and J usage is TRBJ2-2, with TRBD2 matching over 16 bases. CDR3 length: 20 amino acids. From germline, CDR1 is SGHVT and CDR2 SQSDAQ. Unmatched junction bases numbered 16, after V lost 8 bases and J lost 4 bases. CDR3 sequence: CASHFPWGTSGGASTGELFF. The CDR3 DNA sequence: TGTGCCAGCCACTTCCCGTGGGGGACTAGCGGGGGGGCCAGCACCGGGGAGCTGTTTTTT.

The gene calls are TRBV4-1 and TRBJ1-1; 10 bases are a match to TRBD1. Germline CDR1 reads MGHRA; CDR2 reads YSYEKL. The V gene end was trimmed by 4 bases and the J gene end by 1 base; junction bases not matched to a gene: 3. This CDR3 comprises 15 residues. The CDR3 region is CASSPGQGPNTEAFF. CDR3 coding DNA: TGCGCCAGCAGCCCGGGACAGGGGCCGAACACTGAAGCTTTCTTT.

V and J are TRBV11-3 and TRBJ1-1; TRBD1 matches 10 bases. V lost 6 bases to trimming and J lost 3 bases; unmatched junction nucleotides: 13. This CDR3 has 17 residues. The germline V gene has CDR1 SGHNT and CDR2 YENEEA. In nucleotides, the CDR3 is TGTGCCAGCAGTCTAAAGGGACAGGGGCCGGTGGACACTGAAGCTTTCTTT. The encoded protein is CASSLKGQGPVDTEAFF.